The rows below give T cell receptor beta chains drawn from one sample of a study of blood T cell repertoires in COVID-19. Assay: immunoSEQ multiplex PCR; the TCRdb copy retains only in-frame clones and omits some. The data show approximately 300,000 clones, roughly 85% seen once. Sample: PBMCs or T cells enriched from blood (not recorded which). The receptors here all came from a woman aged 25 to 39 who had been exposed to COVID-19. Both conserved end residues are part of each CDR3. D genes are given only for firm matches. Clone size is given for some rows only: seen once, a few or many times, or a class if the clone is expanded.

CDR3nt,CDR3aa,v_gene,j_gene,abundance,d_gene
TGCGCCAGCAGCCATCACCGGGACGGGGACTCGGCTTTCTTT,CASSHHRDGDSAFF,TRBV4-1,TRBJ1-1,-,-
TGTGCCACCCGAGAGGGTACTGAGCAGTTCTTC,CATREGTEQFF,TRBV2,TRBJ2-1,-,-
TGTGCCAGCAGTTTCGTCAGCTATGGCTACACCTTC,CASSFVSYGYTF,TRBV12-3/TRBV12-4,TRBJ1-2,-,-
TGTGCCAGTAGTATTGACGGAGGGGGCGCGGGCTACGAGCAGTACTTC,CASSIDGGGAGYEQYF,TRBV19,TRBJ2-7,few,-
TGTGCCAGCAGGCCATATCCGGGGGGGGCCACTGAAGCTTTCTTT,CASRPYPGGATEAFF,TRBV14,TRBJ1-1,-,-
TGCGCCAGCAGTGGACAGGCGAACACTGAAGCTTTCTTT,CASSGQANTEAFF,TRBV10-1,TRBJ1-1,-,-
TGTGCCACCTCCGGACTAGCGGGAGATAATGAGCAGTTCTTC,CATSGLAGDNEQFF,TRBV15,TRBJ2-1,-,TRBD2
TGTGCCAGCAGTTTCGCTGGGGGGGTGGGCACTGAAGCTTTCTTT,CASSFAGGVGTEAFF,TRBV28,TRBJ1-1,-,-
TGTGCCAGTAGTACCGGCGGACAGGGTGGAAACACCATATATTTT,CASSTGGQGGNTIYF,TRBV19,TRBJ1-3,once,TRBD1
TGTGCCAGTAGTATGGGGGCCGATAGCAATCAGCCCCAGCATTTT,CASSMGADSNQPQHF,TRBV19,TRBJ1-5,-,-
TGTGCCAGCAGCCCTGGGGGCCTTATCTCTGGAAACACCATATATTTT,CASSPGGLISGNTIYF,TRBV7-2,TRBJ1-3,-,-
TGTGCCAGCACCGCGGGACCAGGCCCGTCTTGGGACACTGAAGCTTTCTTT,CASTAGPGPSWDTEAFF,TRBV28,TRBJ1-1,-,-
TGTGCCGCCCAGGCGGGGGTTGAGGGGAACACTGAAGCTTTCTTT,CAAQAGVEGNTEAFF,TRBV28,TRBJ1-1,once,-
TGCGCCAGCAGCTTGGGAGCTACTTTCTCCTACAATGAGCAGTTCTTC,CASSLGATFSYNEQFF,TRBV5-1,TRBJ2-1,-,-
TGTGCCAGCAGCCTGGGGGGACTAGGTGGTTACAATGAGCAGTTCTTC,CASSLGGLGGYNEQFF,TRBV5-4,TRBJ2-1,-,TRBD2
TGCGCCAGCAGCCAAGATGGCGGGCGGAACACCGGGGAGCTGTTTTTT,CASSQDGGRNTGELFF,TRBV4-1,TRBJ2-2,-,-
TGTGCCAGCAGCCCCTACCTCACAGATACGCAGTATTTT,CASSPYLTDTQYF,TRBV9,TRBJ2-3,once,-
TGTGCCAGCAGAATTGACAGGGCGTGGGAGCAGTTCTTC,CASRIDRAWEQFF,TRBV28,TRBJ2-1,-,TRBD1
TGTGCCAGCAGTGAAACCGGGACAGGGGGCTTGGATACGCAGTATTTT,CASSETGTGGLDTQYF,TRBV28,TRBJ2-3,-,TRBD1
TGCGCCAGCAGCTTGGAGGGACTAGCGGACACCGGGGAGCTGTTTTTT,CASSLEGLADTGELFF,TRBV5-1,TRBJ2-2,-,TRBD2
TGTGCCAGCAGCCCGTCCGGGAGGGATGGCGGGGAGCTGTTTTTT,CASSPSGRDGGELFF,TRBV9,TRBJ2-2,-,TRBD2
TGTGCCACCGTGCAGGGGACAGATACGCAGTATTTT,CATVQGTDTQYF,TRBV28,TRBJ2-3,-,-
TGTGCCAGCAGTTATCCGGGACTAGCGATTCGAGCCAAAAACATTCAGTACTTC,CASSYPGLAIRAKNIQYF,TRBV6-2/TRBV6-3,TRBJ2-4,-,TRBD2
TGTGCCAGCAGCCAAGTCAGGGCGAACACCGGGGAGCTGTTTTTT,CASSQVRANTGELFF,TRBV3-1/TRBV3-2,TRBJ2-2,-,-
TGTGCCAGCAGTCCAATAGGACTAGCGGGAAACACCGGGGAGCTGTTTTTT,CASSPIGLAGNTGELFF,TRBV27,TRBJ2-2,-,TRBD2
TGTGCCAGCAGTCAACTAGTAGGTGGGGAGCTGTTTTTT,CASSQLVGGELFF,TRBV12-3/TRBV12-4,TRBJ2-2,-,-
TGCGCCAGCAGCTTCGGCGACAGTTGGTCCCCCCTCCACTTT,CASSFGDSWSPLHF,TRBV5-1,TRBJ1-6,-,-
TGTGCCAGCAGCTTAAACCCACTAGCGGGGGGGCAAGAGACCCAGTACTTC,CASSLNPLAGGQETQYF,TRBV7-3,TRBJ2-5,-,TRBD2
TGTGCCAGCACCCAGGGGGACAGGGGATCTGAAGCTTTCTTT,CASTQGDRGSEAFF,TRBV28,TRBJ1-1,-,TRBD1
TGCGCCAGCAGCCAAGAATCGATAGCGGGGAGTTACAATGAGCAGTTCTTC,CASSQESIAGSYNEQFF,TRBV4-1,TRBJ2-1,-,TRBD2
TGTGCCGGTCTTCGGGCGGGGGGCTACGAGCAGTACTTC,CAGLRAGGYEQYF,TRBV30,TRBJ2-7,-,TRBD2
TGTGCCAGCAGGAGACAAGAGACCCAGTACTTC,CASRRQETQYF,TRBV2,TRBJ2-5,-,-
TGTGCCAGCAGCCCGGGACTAGCGGGGGGGGACACAGATACGCAGTATTTT,CASSPGLAGGDTDTQYF,TRBV9,TRBJ2-3,-,TRBD2
TGTGCCAGCAGTCACACTAGCGGGAGTCGCTATGAGCAGTTCTTC,CASSHTSGSRYEQFF,TRBV7-3,TRBJ2-1,-,TRBD2
TGTGCCAGCAGCCGGAACGGGGAGCAGTACTTC,CASSRNGEQYF,TRBV3-1/TRBV3-2,TRBJ2-7,once,-
TGTGCCAGCTCACCTGACAGCTATCGAGGAAACACCATATATTTT,CASSPDSYRGNTIYF,TRBV18,TRBJ1-3,-,-
TGTGCCAGCGTACTCTTTTACGAGCAGTACTTC,CASVLFYEQYF,TRBV28,TRBJ2-7,-,-
TGTGCCAGCAAGCGGGGGGGCTCCAATGAGCAGTTCTTC,CASKRGGSNEQFF,TRBV30,TRBJ2-1,-,TRBD2
TGTGCCAGCAGCAAGACACGTGGGACTAGCGGGAGAGTCCTTACGGCCTACGAGCAGTACTTC,CASSKTRGTSGRVLTAYEQYF,TRBV21-1,TRBJ2-7,once,-
TGTGCCAGCAGCTTAATGAGGAGCGGGGAGCTGTTTTTT,CASSLMRSGELFF,TRBV7-9,TRBJ2-2,many,-